These 20 T cell receptor beta chains originate from one sample sequenced in a study of blood T cells in healthy people across ages (dated by TCRdb to about 2015). The library was prepared using 5' RACE. The run used an Illumina HiSeq 2500. The second PCR ran for about 6 to 11 cycles and used a J-beta primer mix along with a sample-barcoded 5' primer. TCRdb itself trimmed the public reads at Q25 with fastp, ran MiXCR and retained productive beta chains. When rows share a CDR3 protein, they turn into one entry using the most common DNA and genes. The sample has roughly 1,100,000 distinct CDR3 sequences on record, 20% to 25% of them singletons. The top ten clones comprise 0.65% to 0.95% of the sample. This same sample was also part of a study on T cells of mothers and their children.

The sequencing sample was made of blood. Receptor source: a girl aged 2-10 years in good health.

The rearrangement links TRBV20-1 to TRBJ2-5; possible D gene TRBD2, 6 bases. Trimming pared 4 bases from V and 5 bases from J, leaving 11 bases between. The CDR3 is made up of 12 amino acids. The germline V gene encodes CDR1 DFQATT and CDR2 SNEGSKA (reference sequence). The CDR3 sequence is CSAIRGGETQYF. The CDR3 DNA reads as TGCAGTGCTATACGAGGAGGGGAGACCCAGTACTTC.

The V call is TRBV9, the J call TRBJ1-1; D unresolved. V was cut by 3 bases and J by 2 bases, with 8 bases left in between. The germline gives CDR1 SGDLS, CDR2 YYNGEE. The CDR3 length is 13 residues. CDR3 nucleotide sequence: TGTGCCAGCAGCGGGGGAGATAACACTGAAGCTTTCTTT. The encoded protein is CASSGGDNTEAFF.

The chain employs TRBV19 and TRBJ2-5, with D tentatively TRBD1 or TRBD2 (5 bases each). Deletions cut 3 bases from V and 3 bases from J, with 20 bases between. The CDR3 sequence is 17 residues long. Per germline, CDR1 LNHDA and CDR2 SQIVND (reference sequence). This chain's CDR3 is CASSISPYPGPEETQYF. The CDR3 nucleotides are TGTGCCAGTAGTATCTCGCCTTATCCGGGGCCAGAAGAGACCCAGTACTTC.

This clonotype appeared many times. The genes are TRBV24-1 and TRBJ2-3, with D tentatively TRBD2 (7 bases). Looked up from germline, CDR1 is KGHDR and CDR2 is SFDVKD. V was clipped by 0 bases and J by 2 bases, with 11 bases between them. CDR3 length equals 16 residues. CDR3 residues: CATSDLAGAHTDTQYF. CDR3 bases: TGTGCCACCAGTGATTTGGCGGGGGCCCACACAGATACGCAGTATTTT.

The chain links TRBV25-1 to TRBJ2-3; 8 bases align to TRBD2. Germline V lookup: CDR1 MGHDK, CDR2 SYGVNS. With 4 bases clipped from V and 4 bases from J, the junction kept 10 bases outside the gene matches. The CDR3 sequence is 16 residues long. In DNA form, the CDR3 reads TGTGCCAGCAGTGCAGCTCAGCGGGGGACTGCAGATACGCAGTATTTT. Protein sequence: CASSAAQRGTADTQYF.

The chain carries TRBV12-3 or TRBV12-4 and TRBJ2-1; TRBD1 is a possible D gene (6 bases). The CDR3 is 11 residues long. V was shortened by 6 bases and J by 12 bases, with 12 bases between the two germline ends. CDR3 nucleotide sequence: TGTGCCAGCAGGGGGGCTACTTTGCAGTTCTTC. Its translation: CASRGATLQFF.

In its sample, this clonotype was seen a few times. Germline and junction disagree at one end, which may indicate a read error. The rearrangement joins TRBV10-3 to TRBJ2-5; unclear D gene. With the DNA end fitting TRBJ2-1 better, the J assignment may be wrong. The CDR3 totals 14 residues. CDR1 is ENHRY, CDR2 SYGVKD, per germline. In DNA form, the CDR3 reads TGTGCCATCAGTCCAGACCCTAACAACAACGAGCAGTTCTTC. Translation: CAISPDPNNNEQFF.

This clonotype was detected only a few times. V gene TRBV11-3 combines with J gene TRBJ2-2; D is perhaps TRBD2 (5 bases). The CDR3 is 16 amino acids. V gave up 0 bases and J gave up 1 base, with 9 bases separating them. CDR1 and CDR2 from the germline V gene are SGHNT and YENEEA. The CDR3, as DNA: TGTGCCAGCAGCTTAGATCACGGAGGGAACACCGGGGAGCTGTTTTTT. Amino acid sequence: CASSLDHGGNTGELFF.

This clonotype has only a few counts. The CDR3, as DNA: TGCGCCAGCAGCCAAGGTGGGGTTGCTTTCTTT. Translated: CASSQGGVAFF. The chain combines TRBV4-1 with TRBJ1-1; no clear D gene. Germline values: CDR1 MGHRA, CDR2 YSYEKL. Trimming removed 1 base from V and 11 bases from J, with 8 bases in between. There are 11 residues in the CDR3.

The V and J genes are TRBV4-2 and TRBJ2-4; 7 bases are a match to TRBD1. The ends lost 0 bases at V and 10 bases at J; junction bases unmatched: 3. CDR1 LGHNA and CDR2 YNFKEQ come from the germline V gene. The CDR3 totals 13 residues. CDR3 in amino acids: CASSQEGDRIQYF. The CDR3 bases are TGTGCCAGCAGCCAAGAGGGGGACAGAATTCAGTACTTC.

The table lists this clonotype with a few counts. The chain carries TRBV29-1 and TRBJ2-1, with D unclear. Germline V lookup: CDR1 SQVTM, CDR2 ANQGSEA. This CDR3 spans 11 amino acids. With 4 bases removed from V and 11 bases from J, the gap between germline ends came to 12 bases. CDR3 DNA sequence: TGCAGCGTTGGGTCCGGCAGCCAGCAGTTCTTC. Amino acid sequence: CSVGSGSQQFF.

This clonotype was detected only a few times. This chain links TRBV7-8 with TRBJ2-3, with D perhaps given as TRBD1 or TRBD2 (5 bases each). Germline V lookup: CDR1 SGHVS, CDR2 FQNEAQ. The germline V and J ends were trimmed by 3 bases and 2 bases, with 21 bases remaining between them. This CDR3 is 18 amino acids long. CDR3 sequence reads: CASSFGTGGARITDTQYF. In DNA form, the CDR3 reads TGTGCCAGCAGCTTCGGTACTGGGGGTGCCAGGATCACAGATACGCAGTATTTT.

In its sample, this clonotype was seen a few times. J is TRBJ2-3 and V is TRBV5-6; weak D call: TRBD1 (6 bases). Germline V CDR1 and CDR2: SGHDT, YYEEEE. The CDR3 consists of 13 residues. Trimming stripped 9 bases from V and 1 base from J, with 12 bases between. CDR3 sequence (DNA): TGTGCCAACAGGGTTTGGGGCACAGATACGCAGTATTTT. This sequence encodes CANRVWGTDTQYF.

The rearrangement joins TRBV5-5 to TRBJ1-5; D is unresolved. Trimming shortened V by 0 bases and J by 8 bases, and 15 bases separated the two germline ends. The CDR3 is 15 amino acids. CDR1 and CDR2 (germline): SGHKS, YYEKEE (reference sequence). The CDR3 DNA follows: TGTGCCAGCAGCTTGGGACCTAGGGAAACAAAGCCCCAGCATTTT. Its protein is CASSLGPRETKPQHF. The whole variable domain, filled in from reference TRBV5-5 and TRBJ1-5, reads DAGVTQSPTHLIKTRGQQVTLRCSPISGHKSVSWYQQVLGQGPQFIFQYYEKEERGRGNFPDRFSARQFPNYSSELNVNALLLGDSALYLCASSLGPRETKPQHFGDGTRLSIL.

This clonotype turned up a few times. The rearrangement uses TRBV12-5 and TRBJ2-3, with a possible D match to TRBD1 (6 bases). The CDR3 length is 15 residues. The V gene lost 3 bases and the J gene lost 4 bases, with 14 bases spanning the gap. CDR1 LGHNT and CDR2 FRNRAP come from the germline V gene. The CDR3 sequence is CASGLVGRGPDTQYF. The CDR3 DNA reads as TGTGCTAGTGGTTTAGTTGGCAGGGGCCCAGATACGCAGTATTTT.

This chain uses TRBV27 with TRBJ2-1; D is undetermined. The J call may be incorrect, as the DNA end agrees better with TRBJ2-7. The CDR3 contains 14 residues. Germline V gives CDR1 MNHEY, CDR2 SMNVEV (reference sequence). CDR3 sequence: CASSRDTTSYEQYF. The CDR3 region has the DNA TGTGCCAGCAGCCGTGACACTACTTCCTACGAGCAGTACTTC.

The V gene is TRBV28, the J gene TRBJ2-5; tentative D call: TRBD2 (5 bases). Germline CDR1 and CDR2: MDHEN and SYDVKM. V was trimmed by 5 bases and J by 6 bases, leaving 19 bases between them. The length of the CDR3 is 15 residues. CDR3 loop: CASSPAREGGQTQYF. CDR3 nucleotides: TGTGCCAGCAGTCCAGCCAGAGAGGGCGGGCAGACCCAGTACTTC.

This clonotype was detected only a few times. This chain joins TRBV12-3 or TRBV12-4 and TRBJ1-2; tentatively, D is TRBD1 (5 bases). V was shortened by 6 bases and J by 5 bases, with 16 bases between the two germline ends. The CDR3 covers 14 residues. The CDR3 bases are TGTGCCAGCAGCCGAGGCGACAGTGGGTATGGCTACACCTTC. Its translation: CASSRGDSGYGYTF.

This chain connects TRBV5-6 to TRBJ1-2; weak D call: TRBD1 (5 bases). Germline values: CDR1 SGHDT, CDR2 YYEEEE. V lost 4 bases, J lost 4 bases, and 14 bases lay in between. The CDR3 is 14 amino acids. The DNA for the CDR3 is TGTGCCAGCAGCCCGGGGCCTGACGTCTATGGCTACACCTTC. It encodes CASSPGPDVYGYTF. Full variable domain (outside the CDR3, taken from reference TRBV5-6 and TRBJ1-2): DAGVTQSPTHLIKTRGQQVTLRCSPKSGHDTVSWYQQALGQGPQFIFQYYEEEERQRGNFPDRFSGHQFPNYSSELNVNALLLGDSALYLCASSPGPDVYGYTFGSGTRLTVV.

This clonotype was counted many times. The chain carries TRBV7-9 and TRBJ2-5; TRBD1 or TRBD2 may be the D gene (6 bases each). The J call is uncertain, as TRBJ2-1 better fits the DNA end. Per germline, CDR1 SEHNR and CDR2 FQNEAQ (reference sequence). This CDR3 comprises 12 residues. CDR3 nucleotides: TGTGCCAGCAGCTTCGGGGGCGAGGGGCAGTTCTTC. Translation: CASSFGGEGQFF.